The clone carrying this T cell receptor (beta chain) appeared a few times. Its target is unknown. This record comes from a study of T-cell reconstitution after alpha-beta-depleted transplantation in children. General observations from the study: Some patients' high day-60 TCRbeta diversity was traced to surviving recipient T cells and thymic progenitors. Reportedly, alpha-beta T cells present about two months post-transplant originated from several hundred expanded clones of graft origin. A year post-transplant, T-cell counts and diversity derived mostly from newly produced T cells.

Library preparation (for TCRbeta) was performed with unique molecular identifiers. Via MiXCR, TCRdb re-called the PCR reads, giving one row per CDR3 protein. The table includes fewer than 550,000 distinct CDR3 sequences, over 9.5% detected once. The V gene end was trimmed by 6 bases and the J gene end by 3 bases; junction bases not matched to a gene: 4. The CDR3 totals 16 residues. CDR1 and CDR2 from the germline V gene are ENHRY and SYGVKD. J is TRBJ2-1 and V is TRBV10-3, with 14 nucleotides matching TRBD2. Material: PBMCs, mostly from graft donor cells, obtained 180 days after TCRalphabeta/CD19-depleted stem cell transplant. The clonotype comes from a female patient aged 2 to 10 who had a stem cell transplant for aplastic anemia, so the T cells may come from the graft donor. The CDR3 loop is CAISATSGRVYNEQFF. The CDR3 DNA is TGTGCCATCAGCGCGACTAGCGGGAGGGTCTACAATGAGCAGTTCTTC.